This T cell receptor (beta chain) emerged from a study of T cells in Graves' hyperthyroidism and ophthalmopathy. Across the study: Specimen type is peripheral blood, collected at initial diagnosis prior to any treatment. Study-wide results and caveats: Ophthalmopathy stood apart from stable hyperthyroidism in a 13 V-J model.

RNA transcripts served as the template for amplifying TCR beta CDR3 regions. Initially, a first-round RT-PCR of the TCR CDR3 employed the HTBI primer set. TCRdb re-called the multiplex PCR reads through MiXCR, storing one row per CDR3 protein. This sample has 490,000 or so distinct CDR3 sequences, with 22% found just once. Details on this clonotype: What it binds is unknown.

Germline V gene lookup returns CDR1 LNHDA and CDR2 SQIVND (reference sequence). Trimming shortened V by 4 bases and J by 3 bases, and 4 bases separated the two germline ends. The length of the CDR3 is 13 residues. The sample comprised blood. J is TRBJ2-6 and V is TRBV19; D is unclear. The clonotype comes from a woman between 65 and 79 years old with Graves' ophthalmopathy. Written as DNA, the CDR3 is TGTGCCAGTAGTAGGAATGGGGCCAACGTCCTGACTTTC. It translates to CASSRNGANVLTF.